The 16 T cell receptor beta chains below were found in one sample sequenced in a study of T cells expressing NK-cell markers. TCRdb re-called the 5' RACE reads; every CDR3 protein appears as one record, without DNA. The listing records 450,000 to 600,000 distinct CDR3 sequences. Sequences were obtained from blood T cells: a sorted CD56 or NKG2C T cell subset, CD4+ or CD8+ T cells, or bulk PBMC T cells (not recorded which). These receptor sequences come from a man between 18 and 29 years old in good health.

V and J are TRBV25-1 and TRBJ2-7; no DNA is available, so the TRBD1 call from TCRdb remains unchecked. There are 13 residues in the CDR3. Looked up from germline, CDR1 is MGHDK and CDR2 is SYGVNS. The CDR3 here is CASSDQGFHEQYF.

The chain is built from TRBV7-9 and TRBJ2-1; absent DNA, TCRdb's TRBD2 call cannot be checked. Germline V gene lookup returns CDR1 SEHNR and CDR2 FQNEAQ (reference sequence). The CDR3 contains 14 residues. CDR3 region: CASTQTGPENEQFF. The full variable domain, completed using reference TRBV7-9 and TRBJ2-1, is DTGVSQNPRHKITKRGQNVTFRCDPISEHNRLYWYRQTLGQGPEFLTYFQNEAQLEKSRLLSDRFSAERPKGSFSTLEIQRTEQGDSAMYLCASTQTGPENEQFFGPGTRLTVL.

This sequence joins TRBV5-5 and TRBJ2-5; checking the TCRdb D call of TRBD1 is not possible without DNA. The CDR3 length is 15 residues. Per germline, CDR1 SGHKS and CDR2 YYEKEE (reference sequence). CDR3: CASSFLGGPQETQYF.

The chain combines TRBV10-3 with TRBJ1-4; TCRdb outputs TRBD1, but without DNA this stays unchecked. This CDR3 comprises 15 residues. Germline-derived CDR1 and CDR2 are ENHRY and SYGVKD. The CDR3 spells CAISESRAGEEKLFF.

The chain is built from TRBV10-3 and TRBJ2-1; TCRdb lists TRBD2, though no DNA is available to test this call. The germline CDR1 and CDR2 sequences are ENHRY and SYGVKD. The CDR3 totals 15 residues. CDR3 sequence reads: CAISGETSGSHEQFF.

V and J are TRBV6-5 and TRBJ1-2. The CDR3 has 11 amino acids. In germline, CDR1 is MNHEY, CDR2 SVGAGI. CDR3 amino acids: CAAGGNYGYTF.

The chain has TRBV3-1 and TRBJ2-7; TCRdb returns TRBD2, unconfirmable since there is no DNA. This CDR3 has 16 amino acids. In germline, CDR1 is LGHDT, CDR2 YNNKEL (reference sequence). The CDR3 spells CASSQDLAGGNYEQYF.

The chain combines TRBV4-2 with TRBJ2-7. Germline loops: CDR1 LGHNA, CDR2 YNFKEQ. This CDR3 has 13 amino acids. The CDR3 loop reads CASSQGYRSEQYF.

V and J are TRBV7-9 and TRBJ1-3; TCRdb calls TRBD1, which cannot be checked without DNA. Germline CDR1 and CDR2: SEHNR and FQNEAQ (reference sequence). The CDR3 is 14 amino acids. The CDR3: CASSLPDRRNTIYF.

The chain employs TRBV5-5 and TRBJ1-1; without DNA, the TCRdb call of TRBD1 cannot be checked. Germline values: CDR1 SGHKS, CDR2 YYEKEE (reference sequence). The CDR3 runs to 15 residues. The chain's CDR3 is CASSLFSSTQGEAFF.

The chain combines TRBV12-3 or TRBV12-4 with TRBJ2-1. The length of the CDR3 is 14 residues. The CDR3 sequence: CASSVKSSYNEQFF.

This rearrangement joins TRBV10-3 to TRBJ2-7; TCRdb proposes TRBD1, but this gene call is untestable without DNA. This CDR3 contains 16 residues. Germline V gene sequence: CDR1 ENHRY, CDR2 SYGVKD. Here the CDR3 reads CAISEGVRGGNYEQYF.

The chain joins TRBV7-6 to TRBJ2-1; the TCRdb call, TRBD1, lacks DNA for checking. The CDR3 spans 14 residues. Germline CDR1 is SGHVS and CDR2 is FNYEAQ. The CDR3 reads CATLSLSGTNEQFF.

The CDR3 loop reads CASRDGLAVASYNEQFF. The genes are TRBV6-2 or TRBV6-3 and TRBJ2-1; lacking DNA, the TRBD2 call made by TCRdb goes unchecked. CDR3 length equals 17 residues. Germline V gene lookup returns CDR1 MNHEY and CDR2 SVGEGT.

The V call is TRBV27, the J call TRBJ2-1; the TRBD2 assignment by TCRdb is unverifiable without DNA. The germline gives CDR1 MNHEY, CDR2 SMNVEV (reference sequence). This CDR3 has 12 residues. The CDR3 loop is CASILSSGEQFF.

V and J are TRBV12-3 or TRBV12-4 and TRBJ2-3; TCRdb's D call of TRBD2 is untestable without DNA. The CDR3 loop spans 13 amino acids. The CDR3 here is CASATRRTDTQYF.